These 27 T cell receptor beta chains share one sample of origin, sequenced in a study of cytomegalovirus exposure and HLA in healthy donors. The study ran its PCR with 60 Vbeta and 13 Jbeta primers. Repertoires were generated with immunoSEQ multiplex PCR, while TCRdb's copy carries only in-frame clones and drops some. This sample has fewer than 120,000 clones, with roughly three quarters found just once. Sequenced input: PBMCs. These receptors all stem from a man aged 30 to 45 in good health and CMV-seropositive.

This chain links TRBV4-3 with TRBJ2-5; D is perhaps TRBD2 (6 bases). Trimming removed 4 bases from V and 1 base from J, with 16 bases in between. Germline values: CDR1 LGHNA, CDR2 YSLEER. The CDR3 is made up of 16 amino acids. The CDR3 DNA reads TGCGCCAGCAGCCCCTCTCTAGCGTCAGGCCAAGAGACCCAGTACTTC. As protein: CASSPSLASGQETQYF.

About this clone itself: The junction departs from the called germline gene at one end, perhaps through a read error. The chain employs TRBV12-5 and TRBJ2-2; possibly TRBD2 for D (6 bases). The CDR3 spans 17 residues. Germline lookup yields CDR1 LGHNT and CDR2 FRNRAP. The chain's CDR3 is CASGLDRTVPGTGGLFF. CDR3 sequence (DNA): TGTGCTAGTGGTTTGGACAGGACGGTCCCTGGGACCGGGGGGCTGTTTTTT.

This chain links TRBV28 with TRBJ2-5; TRBD1 agrees at 9 bases. The CDR3 length is 14 residues. Germline CDR1 and CDR2: MDHEN and SYDVKM. After removal of 4 bases from V and 5 bases from J, the junction contained 5 bases not matched to a gene. In DNA, the CDR3 is TGTGCCAGCAGTTCGTACAGGGGGCTGGAGACCCAGTACTTC. Its translation: CASSSYRGLETQYF.

V is TRBV4-1 and J is TRBJ2-1; 8 bases fit TRBD2. The CDR3 runs to 16 residues. Germline CDR1 is MGHRA and CDR2 is YSYEKL. V dropped 0 bases and J dropped 3; count of bases not matched to a gene: 4. Written as DNA, the CDR3 is TGCGCCAGCAGCCAAGAGGGCGGGGGGTTCTACAATGAGCAGTTCTTC. This encodes CASSQEGGGFYNEQFF.

This rearrangement joins TRBV11-1 to TRBJ2-7; TRBD2 matches at 8 bases. CDR1 SGHAT and CDR2 FQDESV come from the germline V gene (reference sequence). Trimming removed 3 bases from V and 5 bases from J; junction bases left unmatched: 6. The CDR3 runs 14 residues. The CDR3, as DNA: TGTGCCAGCAGCTTCGCGGGGGGCCTGAACGAGCAGTACTTC. It translates to CASSFAGGLNEQYF. Looking up the rest from reference TRBV11-1 and TRBJ2-7 gives the full variable domain: EAEVAQSPRYKITEKSQAVAFWCDPISGHATLYWYRQILGQGPELLVQFQDESVVDDSQLPKDRFSAERLKGVDSTLKIQPAELGDSAMYLCASSFAGGLNEQYFGPGTRLTVT.

This chain links TRBV7-2 with TRBJ2-1; 14 bases are shared with TRBD2. Per germline, CDR1 SGHTA and CDR2 FQGNSA. The CDR3 runs to 18 residues. V lost 1 base, J lost 4 bases, and 6 bases stayed unmatched. CDR3 protein: CASSLGLAGGNFYNEQFF. DNA of the CDR3: TGTGCCAGCAGCTTAGGACTAGCGGGGGGGAATTTTTACAATGAGCAGTTCTTC. Using reference TRBV7-2 and TRBJ2-1 for the parts outside the CDR3, the full variable domain is GAGVSQSPSNKVTEKGKDVELRCDPISGHTALYWYRQSLGQGLEFLIYFQGNSAPDKSGLPSDRFSAERTGGSVSTLTIQRTQQEDSAVYLCASSLGLAGGNFYNEQFFGPGTRLTVL.

The gene calls are TRBV11-2 and TRBJ1-2, with 7 nucleotides matching TRBD1. This CDR3 has 14 amino acids. Germline V gene data show CDR1 as SGHAT and CDR2 as FQNNGV. J lost 3 bases, V lost 3 bases, and 4 bases had no gene match. CDR3 loop: CASSFGQAYYGYTF. Here the CDR3 DNA reads TGTGCCAGCAGCTTCGGACAGGCGTACTATGGCTACACCTTC.

This chain's CDR3 is CAISDSGGGNYGYTF. CDR3 sequence (DNA): TGTGCCATCAGTGATTCAGGGGGCGGTAACTATGGCTACACCTTC. The chain links TRBV10-3 to TRBJ1-2; 8 bases are a match to TRBD1. With V trimmed by 3 bases and J by 1 base, 4 bases remained unmatched. From germline, CDR1 is ENHRY and CDR2 SYGVKD. CDR3 size: 15 residues.

The J gene is TRBJ2-1, the V gene TRBV27; D might be TRBD2 (6 bases). The CDR3 loop spans 13 amino acids. CDR1 is MNHEY, CDR2 SMNVEV, per germline (reference sequence). Trimming removed 5 bases at V and 6 bases at J, with 11 bases between. CDR3 residues: CASSPGLLNEQFF. CDR3 coding DNA: TGTGCCAGCAGTCCGGGACTCCTCAATGAGCAGTTCTTC.

V is TRBV18 and J is TRBJ2-4, with TRBD1 matching 11 bases. This CDR3 spans 14 amino acids. CDR1 is KGHSH and CDR2 is LQKENI in the germline V gene. J lost 5 bases, V lost 6 bases, and 3 bases had no gene match. The CDR3 nucleotides read TGTGCCAGCTCTCCGGGACAGGGGGAAAACATTCAGTACTTC. This encodes CASSPGQGENIQYF.

V is TRBV9 and J is TRBJ2-3, with 8 bases that match TRBD2. This CDR3 is 16 amino acids long. With V trimmed by 0 bases and J by 6 bases, 9 bases remained unmatched. Germline V gene sequence: CDR1 SGDLS, CDR2 YYNGEE. CDR3 nucleotide sequence: TGTGCCAGCAGCGTAGGTCCCGGGGGGGGCCCCGATACGCAGTATTTT. Its protein is CASSVGPGGGPDTQYF.

The chain has TRBV5-5 and TRBJ1-2; possibly TRBD1 for D (6 bases). V dropped 1 base and J dropped 2 bases, with 9 bases sitting between them. The germline CDR1 and CDR2 sequences are SGHKS and YYEKEE (reference sequence). CDR3 length: 14 amino acids. The CDR3 sequence is CASSLTTGNYGYTF. The CDR3 DNA reads TGTGCCAGCAGCTTGACGACAGGCAACTATGGCTACACCTTC.

This sequence joins TRBV9 and TRBJ2-2; perhaps TRBD2 as D (5 bases). Looked up from germline, CDR1 is SGDLS and CDR2 is YYNGEE. V gave up 3 bases and J gave up 9 bases, with 12 bases separating them. There are 13 residues in the CDR3. The CDR3 here is CASSGGSSRELFF. The CDR3 DNA reads as TGTGCCAGCAGCGGCGGGTCCTCTCGGGAGCTGTTTTTT. Using reference TRBV9 and TRBJ2-2 for the parts outside the CDR3, the full variable domain is DSGVTQTPKHLITATGQRVTLRCSPRSGDLSVYWYQQSLDQGLQFLIQYYNGEERAKGNILERFSAQQFPDLHSELNLSSLELGDSALYFCASSGGSSRELFFGEGSRLTVL.

The rearrangement joins TRBV5-1 to TRBJ2-3, with TRBD2 matching over 10 bases. Germline V gene data show CDR1 as SGHRS and CDR2 as YFSETQ. This CDR3 is built from 13 residues. V shed 0 bases and J 11 bases; nucleotides not matched to a gene: 3. The CDR3 nucleotides read TGCGCCAGCAGCTTGGTAACTAGCGGGGAGCAGTATTTT. Its protein product is CASSLVTSGEQYF.

This clone was observed a handful of times. V usage is TRBV29-1 and J usage is TRBJ2-1; TRBD1 is a possible D gene (6 bases). Trimming pared 6 bases from V and 5 bases from J, leaving 23 bases between. The CDR3 consists of 16 residues. Germline V gene data show CDR1 as SQVTM and CDR2 as ANQGSEA. The CDR3 region is CSVLGVQGVVNNEQFF. The DNA for the CDR3 is TGCAGCGTCCTGGGGGTACAGGGTGTCGTAAACAATGAGCAGTTCTTC.

The chain has TRBV21-1 and TRBJ2-7; TRBD1, the table's D call, lacks a check against the DNA. TRBV21-1 has pseudogene status. The CDR3 spans 15 residues. The CDR3 bases are TGTGCCAGCAGGAGACGGGACAGGGGAATCTACGAGCAGTACTTC. It codes for CASRRRDRGIYEQYF.

The gene calls are TRBV7-8 and TRBJ1-3; D is perhaps TRBD1 (6 bases). The CDR3 has 14 residues. V was trimmed by 6 bases and J by 4 bases, leaving 13 bases between them. In germline, CDR1 is SGHVS, CDR2 FQNEAQ. CDR3 protein: CASRDSISGNTIYF. CDR3 bases: TGTGCCAGCAGGGACAGTATTTCGGGAAACACCATATATTTT.

In this sample, this clone turned up a few times. J is TRBJ1-1 and V is TRBV10-2, with D possibly matching TRBD1 (6 bases). The V end lost 2 bases, the J end lost 0 bases, and 10 bases lay between the germline ends. This CDR3 region has 15 residues. Germline V gene data show CDR1 as WSHSY and CDR2 as SAAADI. CDR3: CASSEHWTVNTEAFF. The CDR3 region has the DNA TGCGCCAGCAGTGAGCACTGGACAGTGAACACTGAAGCTTTCTTT.

The chain employs TRBV7-2 and TRBJ2-2, with D maybe TRBD1 (6 bases). Per germline, CDR1 SGHTA and CDR2 FQGNSA. Deletions cut 5 bases from V and 5 bases from J, with 12 bases between. This CDR3 comprises 14 residues. The CDR3 sequence: CASSRDTGTGELFF. DNA for the CDR3: TGTGCCAGCAGCAGGGACACAGGGACCGGGGAGCTGTTTTTT.

The chain couples TRBV4-2 to TRBJ2-5; D possibly corresponds to TRBD1 (6 bases). CDR3 size: 15 residues. The germline gives CDR1 LGHNA, CDR2 YNFKEQ. The V end was cut by 0 bases, the J end by 2 bases, with 10 bases between. The CDR3 region has the DNA TGTGCCAGCAGCCAAGACCCCGGACAGCAAGAGACCCAGTACTTC. Protein: CASSQDPGQQETQYF.

Written as DNA, the CDR3 is TGCAGCGCTTTCGTTGTGCAGGGGGCCAACACTGAAGCTTTCTTT. The encoded protein is CSAFVVQGANTEAFF. V and J are TRBV29-1 and TRBJ1-1; 8 bases align to TRBD1. Per the germline V gene, CDR1 is SQVTM and CDR2 is ANQGSEA. The CDR3 contains 15 residues. With 7 bases clipped from V and 2 bases from J, the junction kept 12 bases outside the gene matches.

The rearrangement joins TRBV28 to TRBJ2-2; D uncertain. The germline V gene encodes CDR1 MDHEN and CDR2 SYDVKM. V shed 8 bases and J shed 6 bases, with 13 bases lying between them. There are 13 residues in the CDR3. The CDR3 region is CASYESQAGELFF. The CDR3 DNA reads TGTGCCAGCTACGAATCCCAGGCCGGGGAGCTGTTTTTT.

This clone was detected once. The rearrangement links TRBV6-1 to TRBJ1-2; TRBD1 might be the D (5 bases). Germline CDR1 reads MNHNS; CDR2 reads SASEGT. The V gene lost 0 bases and the J gene lost 4 bases, with 12 bases spanning the gap. The CDR3 is made up of 15 amino acids. CDR3 protein: CASSEAWGEGYGYTF. As DNA, the CDR3 is TGTGCCAGCAGTGAAGCGTGGGGGGAAGGCTATGGCTACACCTTC.

The chain recombines TRBV5-4 with TRBJ2-3, with D tentatively TRBD1 (5 bases). V shed 3 bases and J shed 0 bases, with 20 bases lying between them. From germline, CDR1 is SGHNT and CDR2 YYREEE (reference sequence). CDR3 length: 18 residues. CDR3 sequence (DNA): TGTGCCAGCAGCTCGAAGGACACTTACCTAAAAAGCACAGATACGCAGTATTTT. Protein sequence: CASSSKDTYLKSTDTQYF.

The chain employs TRBV7-8 and TRBJ2-3; 11 nucleotides match TRBD2. Germline trimming cut 5 bases from V and 2 bases from J; bases unmatched to any gene: 18. Germline V gene lookup returns CDR1 SGHVS and CDR2 FQNEAQ. This CDR3 is built from 20 residues. The CDR3 coding sequence is TGTGCCAGCAGCCCATATGGGACTAGCGGTTGGCGGGGGACCACAGATACGCAGTATTTT. Translated, it gives CASSPYGTSGWRGTTDTQYF.

The chain has TRBV19 and TRBJ2-5, with TRBD2 identical over 7 bases. V shed 5 bases and J 4 bases; nucleotides not matched to a gene: 10. Germline lookup yields CDR1 LNHDA and CDR2 SQIVND (reference sequence). The CDR3 covers 15 residues. CDR3 sequence: CASSRNFGGGETQYF. CDR3 nucleotides: TGTGCCAGTAGTCGAAATTTTGGGGGGGGAGAGACCCAGTACTTC.

This clone was picked up one time. The chain carries TRBV19 and TRBJ2-1; D gene unclear. Trimming took off 1 base at V and 5 bases at J, with 6 bases between the two ends. The CDR3 has 13 residues. The germline CDR1 and CDR2 sequences are LNHDA and SQIVND (reference sequence). CDR3 region: CASSIVENNEQFF. Written as DNA, the CDR3 is TGTGCCAGTAGTATAGTGGAGAACAATGAGCAGTTCTTC.